These T cell receptor beta chains were read from a single sample in a study of tumor-infiltrating lymphocytes in primary liver carcinoma. From the multiplex PCR reads, TCRdb called clonotypes with MiXCR, one entry per CDR3 protein. This sample has 180,000 or so distinct CDR3 sequences; approximately 60% occur once, and the top ten carry 72%. The sample taken for sequencing was peripheral blood. These receptors came from a man aged 35 to 55 with primary liver carcinoma and hepatitis B virus infection. Each CDR3 is given with its conserved first and last residue. The D gene is left open where the match is weak. Not all rows give a size; the values are once, few, many and, for expanded clones, a class.

TRBV29-1,13,NA,TRBJ1-2,NA,TGCAGTGATGGAGGCGGCGCTAACTATGGCTACACCTTC,CSDGGGANYGYTF
TRBV29-1,13,NA,TRBJ2-4,NA,TGCAGCGTTGGAGACGGTGCCAAAAACATTCAGTACTTC,CSVGDGAKNIQYF
TRBV4-1,16,NA,TRBJ1-6,TRBD1,TGCGCCAGCAGCCAGGCGACAGGGAACGGGTTTTCACCCCTCCACTTT,CASSQATGNGFSPLHF
TRBV4-1,16,NA,TRBJ2-1,NA,TGCGCCAGCAGCCCAGTCAGGGACATGTACTACAATGAGCAGTTCTTC,CASSPVRDMYYNEQFF
TRBV4-1,15,NA,TRBJ2-1,TRBD1,TGCGCCAGCAGCCTGGGGACAGGGACCTACAATAAGCAGTTCTTC,CASSLGTGTYNKQFF
TRBV6-1,14,NA,TRBJ2-7,NA,TGTGCCAGCAGTGAAATAGGAGGGGTTTACGAGCAGTACTTC,CASSEIGGVYEQYF
TRBV11-2,17,NA,TRBJ2-1,TRBD2,TGTGTCAGGAGCCCTTTTTTGGCTAGCGGAGTTTACAATGAGCAGTTCTTC,CVRSPFLASGVYNEQFF
TRBV11-2,13,few,TRBJ1-1,NA,TGTGCCAGCAGCGTAGTCCCACAGGGTGAAGCTTTCTTT,CASSVVPQGEAFF
TRBV11-2,14,NA,TRBJ2-7,TRBD2,TGTGCCAGCAGTGCGGTACCGGGACTATACAAGCAGTACTTC,CASSAVPGLYKQYF
TRBV28,12,NA,TRBJ2-1,TRBD2,TGTGCCAGCAGCTTAAGCGGGGCAGGGTCGTTCTTC,CASSLSGAGSFF
TRBV29-1,17,few,TRBJ2-3,TRBD2,TGCAGCGTGGGGAGTAGTTGGAGCGGGAGGGGTACAGATACGCAGTATTTT,CSVGSSWSGRGTDTQYF
TRBV29-1,13,NA,TRBJ2-2,NA,TGCAGCGTTACAGGAGGGCCATCCGGGGAGCTGTTTTTT,CSVTGGPSGELFF
TRBV29-1,12,NA,TRBJ2-5,NA,TGCAGTCTCCTAGGGGGACAAGAGATCCAGTACTTC,CSLLGGQEIQYF
TRBV5-4,16,NA,TRBJ2-3,TRBD2,TGTGCCAGCAGTCCGAGAACTGCGGGAGGGCCAGATACGCAGTATTTT,CASSPRTAGGPDTQYF
TRBV10-2,15,few,TRBJ1-1,NA,TGCGCCAGCAGTGAGTCCTCTGCGGCGAACACTGAAGCTTTCTTT,CASSESSAANTEAFF
TRBV4-1,14,NA,TRBJ1-2,NA,TGCGCCAGCAGCCCCCGGCGGCAGTGGGATGGCTACACCTTC,CASSPRRQWDGYTF
TRBV5-1,16,NA,TRBJ2-3,TRBD2,TGCGCCAGCAGCTTGGGGGCTAGCGGGAGCACAGATACGCGGTATTTT,CASSLGASGSTDTRYF
TRBV7-9,14,NA,TRBJ2-1,TRBD2,TGTGCCAGCAGCTTAAGGGGACTAGCGGATGAGCAGTTCTTC,CASSLRGLADEQFF
TRBV29-1,12,many,TRBJ2-1,NA,TGCAGCGCGGTCGGGGCTAACAATGAGCAGTTCTTC,CSAVGANNEQFF
TRBV11-2,11,many,TRBJ2-5,NA,TGTGCCAGCAGCTTGCAAGAGACCCAGTACTTC,CASSLQETQYF
TRBV7-8,15,NA,TRBJ2-3,TRBD2,TGTGCCAGTAGTTTTAGCGGGAGTGGCCCAGATACGCAGTATTTT,CASSFSGSGPDTQYF
TRBV6-1,16,NA,TRBJ2-3,TRBD2,TGTGCCAGCATTGCCGGGACTAGCCTTAGCACAGATACGCAGTATTTT,CASIAGTSLSTDTQYF
TRBV12-3/TRBV12-4,13,NA,TRBJ2-1,NA,TGTGCCAGCAGTTTAGGTAGCGGCGACGAGCAGTTCTTC,CASSLGSGDEQFF
TRBV6-5,15,once,TRBJ2-1,TRBD2,TGTGCCAGCAGGGGACTAGCGGGGGTGCACAATGAGCAGTTCTTC,CASRGLAGVHNEQFF
TRBV29-1,12,many,TRBJ2-3,NA,TGCAGCGTGAGATCCCGCACAGATACGCAGTATTTT,CSVRSRTDTQYF
TRBV6-5,14,few,TRBJ1-2,NA,TGTGCCAGCAGTGGGGGCGGGGGAGCTTATGGCTACACCTTC,CASSGGGGAYGYTF
TRBV6-1,12,NA,TRBJ1-1,NA,TGTGCCAGCAGTGCCCTCGGGACAATGGCTTTCTTT,CASSALGTMAFF
TRBV7-9,14,few,TRBJ1-2,NA,TGTGCCAGCAGCTTAGCCGAGTCGAGCTATGGCTACACCTTC,CASSLAESSYGYTF
TRBV23-1,19,NA,TRBJ1-5,NA,TGCGCCAGCAGTCAATCGTGCAGGCTTGACGGACTGAGAGATCAGCCCCAGCATTTT,CASSQSCRLDGLRDQPQHF
TRBV11-1,14,NA,TRBJ2-7,NA,TGTGCCAGCGGCTTAAGGCAGTGGACCTACGAGCAGTACTTC,CASGLRQWTYEQYF
TRBV11-2,14,NA,TRBJ2-2,NA,TGTGCCTGCAGCGCAGACTCGGACACCGGGGAGCTGTTTTTT,CACSADSDTGELFF
TRBV6-5,15,NA,TRBJ1-5,NA,TGTGCCAGCAGTTACAACGGGGGCACGGGCCAGCCCCAGCATTTT,CASSYNGGTGQPQHF
TRBV29-1,13,NA,TRBJ2-2,NA,TGCAGCTCTCGGCGGCAGTTCGGCGGGGAGCTGTTTTTT,CSSRRQFGGELFF
TRBV29-1,16,once,TRBJ2-2,NA,TGCTGCGTTTTGGAAGTACAAACCTTGAACACCGGGGAGCTGTTTTTT,CCVLEVQTLNTGELFF
TRBV10-3,15,NA,TRBJ1-5,TRBD1,TGTGCCATCAGTGATGGACAGGGGTACAATCAGCCCCAGCATTTT,CAISDGQGYNQPQHF
TRBV6-1,11,NA,TRBJ1-2,NA,TGTGCCAGCAGTGAGATTGGTGGCTACACCTTC,CASSEIGGYTF
TRBV29-1,13,NA,TRBJ2-5,NA,TGCAGCGTTGAGTCAGAGTTCTCCTACGAGCAGCACTTC,CSVESEFSYEQHF
TRBV5-1,13,NA,TRBJ2-5,NA,TGCGCCAGCAGCTTGCAGGGGTGGGAGACCCAGTACTTC,CASSLQGWETQYF
TRBV11-2,16,many,TRBJ2-5,NA,TGTGCCAGCAGCTCACTACGACAGGGACCTCGGGGGCCCCAGTACTTC,CASSSLRQGPRGPQYF
TRBV24-1,15,many,TRBJ2-5,NA,TGTGCCACCAGTGAATCGTCGAGGCCTCAAGAGACCCAGTACTTC,CATSESSRPQETQYF
TRBV5-5,15,few,TRBJ1-3,NA,TGTGCCAGCAGCTTCGCGGACCCAGCGGAAAACACCATATATTTT,CASSFADPAENTIYF
TRBV4-2,15,NA,TRBJ1-2,NA,TGTGCCAGCAGCCAAGGACAGGCCTCACCGGAGGGCTACACCTTC,CASSQGQASPEGYTF
TRBV4-2,17,NA,TRBJ1-5,NA,TGTGCCAGCAACCAAGATTTGTCAGTGAGGGGCAATCAGCCCCAGCATTTT,CASNQDLSVRGNQPQHF
TRBV11-2,15,once,TRBJ2-2,TRBD2,TGTGGCAGCAGCTTAGCGGGGACGAACACCAGGGAGCTGTTTTTT,CGSSLAGTNTRELFF
TRBV5-6,19,once,TRBJ2-3,NA,TGTGCCAGCAGCTTGGCCAGATCTGTAAGGGACGCCAGCACAGATACGCAGTATTTT,CASSLARSVRDASTDTQYF
TRBV7-8,13,many,TRBJ2-7,NA,TGTGCCAGCAGCGGGGACAAGACCTACGAGCAGTACTTC,CASSGDKTYEQYF
TRBV12-3/TRBV12-4,13,NA,TRBJ1-4,NA,TGTGCCAGCAGCAGCCTCAGGGCGGGAAAACTGTTTTTT,CASSSLRAGKLFF
TRBV29-1,16,many,TRBJ2-3,TRBD2,TGCAGCGCCGATCAAAGGACTAGCGGGAACGCAGATACGCAGTATTTT,CSADQRTSGNADTQYF
TRBV14,13,NA,TRBJ2-7,NA,TGTGCCAGCAGCCAAGATCTGGGCAGCGAGCAGTACTTC,CASSQDLGSEQYF
TRBV12-3/TRBV12-4,14,few,TRBJ2-7,NA,TGTGCCAGCAGTTTCGGCGGGAAAAGGGACGAGCAGTACTTC,CASSFGGKRDEQYF
TRBV11-2,14,once,TRBJ2-5,TRBD1,TGTGCCAGCAGCTTACATCGGGCAGGGGGCGCCAAGTACTTC,CASSLHRAGGAKYF
TRBV7-8,14,NA,TRBJ1-4,NA,TGTGCCAGCAGCTTAGTTGTGGGGGGAGAAAAACTGTTTTTT,CASSLVVGGEKLFF
TRBV6-5,13,few,TRBJ1-2,TRBD1,TGTGCCAGCAGTTACCGGGACAGCGATGGCTACACCTTC,CASSYRDSDGYTF
TRBV12-3/TRBV12-4,14,NA,TRBJ1-1,NA,TGTGCCAGCTGTTATCTTTCGGGGGACACTGAAGCTTTCTTT,CASCYLSGDTEAFF